This T cell receptor beta chain was identified in a study of blood T cell repertoires in COVID-19. In its sample, this clone was seen a few times. Some clones are missing from TCRdb's copy, which holds only in-frame ones; the method was immunoSEQ multiplex PCR. The sample records roughly 190,000 clones, 75% to 80% being singletons. The sequence derives from a woman aged 45 to 65 with active or convalescent COVID-19. The sequencing input was peripheral blood.

The CDR3 spells CASSLKLAGVGEQYF. CDR3 coding DNA: TGTGCCAGCAGTTTGAAACTAGCGGGAGTAGGGGAGCAGTACTTC. The chain carries TRBV27 and TRBJ2-7, with TRBD2 matching 11 bases. This CDR3 has 15 amino acids. Trimming at V came to 3 bases and at J to 7 bases, leaving 8 bases not matched to a gene. Germline V gene lookup returns CDR1 MNHEY and CDR2 SMNVEV (reference sequence).